The present entry profiles one T cell receptor beta chain with its context. Its binding antigen is unknown. Base qualities are not at hand, and no much larger clone is one base apart. The immunoSEQ assay was used to generate TCR beta chain sequences from genomic DNA. The authors processed their data as follows. CDR3 sequences that did not begin with the conserved framework cysteine at position 104 were removed by hand. Clonality was calculated as one minus the normalized Shannon's Diversity Index, with values ranging from 0 (maximal diversity) to 1 (oligoclonal). Chi-squared comparison-of-proportions tests were used to check whether the frequency of the same CDR3 differed between samples, for example brain versus blood. Public clonotypes were found through immuneACCESS searches, while the VDJdb browser was used to judge similarity to known antiviral clonotypes. TCRdb retrieved this table from immuneACCESS and kept in-frame rearrangements only. Not all clones are present; in checked studies, unresolved V genes account for under half, and no reason is known for the remainder. D and trimming come from the DNA, and the V and J calls and clone size come from that table. The table for this sample lists around 340,000 clones; about 94% of them were counted only once. The top ten clonotypes cover 5% to 7% of the sample.

The sample belongs to a study of brain T cells in children with intractable seizures (dated by TCRdb to the early 2020s). About the investigation overall: A NanoString immunology panel was first used to screen resected brain tissue from roughly 53 pediatric epilepsy surgery cases for immune gene transcripts. Among the roughly 12 selected surgery cases, pre-surgery blood was additionally sequenced for eight, leaving four cases with brain tissue only.

General findings and caveats noted by the study authors: Sequencing depth differed between pre- and post-surgery blood, so clones missing from the pre-surgery sample may reflect undersampling. Viral specificity was inferred solely from CDR3 sequence similarity, and the HCMV serostatus of the patients was not known.

Per the publication, the time point label means: blood from clinic visit 5 months post-surgery; TSC patient then seizure free. The surgery cases with the highest brain T cell transcript signatures were chosen for TCR beta chain sequencing of brain tissue, and also of blood when blood was available. Before surgery, the patients had been given at least one anti-epileptic drug. The TCR-sequenced patients were children whose drug-resistant epilepsy was caused by tuberous sclerosis complex, focal cortical dysplasia, Rasmussen encephalitis or hemimegalencephaly. The Monarch genomic DNA purification kit was used to extract bulk genomic DNA from unsorted brain tissue and whole blood. Clipping removes 0 bases from V and 7 bases from J, with 5 as the unmatched junction base count. The CDR3 starts with the cysteine, ends with the phenylalanine, and has 15 residues. The entry retains the CDR3 DNA only, 45 bases that are in frame from base 1. Sequences MGHRA (CDR1) and YSYEKL (CDR2) are obtained from the germline V gene.

Sequenced here: peripheral blood, sampled around 5 months after surgery. The chain is made from TRBV4-1 and TRBJ2-1; 8 bases in the middle match TRBD1. This TCR came from a boy less than two years old with tuberous sclerosis and intractable seizures. The CDR3 amino acid sequence is: CASSQDNRGLNEQFF. The nucleotides read TGCGCCAGCAGCCAAGATAACAGGGGGTTAAATGAGCAGTTCTTC.